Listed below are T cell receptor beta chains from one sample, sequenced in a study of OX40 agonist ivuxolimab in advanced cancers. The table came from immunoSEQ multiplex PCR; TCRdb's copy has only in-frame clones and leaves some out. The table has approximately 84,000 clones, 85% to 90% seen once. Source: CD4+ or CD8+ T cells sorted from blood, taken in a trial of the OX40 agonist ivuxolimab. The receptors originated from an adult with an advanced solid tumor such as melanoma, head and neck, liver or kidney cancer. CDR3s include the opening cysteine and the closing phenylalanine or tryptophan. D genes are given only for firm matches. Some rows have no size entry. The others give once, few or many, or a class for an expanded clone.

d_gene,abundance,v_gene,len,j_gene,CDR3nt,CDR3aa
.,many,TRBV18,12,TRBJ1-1,TGTGCCAGCTCTGTCGAGAACACTGAAGCTTTCTTT,CASSVENTEAFF
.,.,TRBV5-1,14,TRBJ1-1,TGCGCCAGCAGCGAAGGCGGGGGCTGGACTGAAGCTTTCTTT,CASSEGGGWTEAFF
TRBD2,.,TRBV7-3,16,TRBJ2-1,TGTGCCAGCAGCTTCTCTAGCGGGACCGCCTACAATGAGCAGTTCTTC,CASSFSSGTAYNEQFF
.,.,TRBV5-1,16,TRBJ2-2,TGCGCCAGCAGCTTGAGGGGGACGGCCAACACCGGGGAGCTGTTTTTT,CASSLRGTANTGELFF
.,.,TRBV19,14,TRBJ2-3,TGTGCCAGTAGTAGAGGGGGGAGCACAGATACGCAGTATTTT,CASSRGGSTDTQYF
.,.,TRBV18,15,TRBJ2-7,TGTGCCAGCTCACCACCGAGGGGACTTCAGGACGAGCAGTACTTC,CASSPPRGLQDEQYF
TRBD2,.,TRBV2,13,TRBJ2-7,TGTGCCAGCAAGGGGACTAGCGGGAACGAGCAGTACTTC,CASKGTSGNEQYF
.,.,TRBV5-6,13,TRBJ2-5,TGTGCCAGCAGGACGGGATACCAAGAGACCCAGTACTTC,CASRTGYQETQYF
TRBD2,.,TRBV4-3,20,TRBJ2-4,TGCGCCAGCAGCCAAGAAGGGGGACTAGCGGCCGGAATAGCCAAAAACATTCAGTACTTC,CASSQEGGLAAGIAKNIQYF
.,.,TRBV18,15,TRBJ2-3,TGTGCCAGCTCACAGCGCCCAATACGCACAGATACGCAGTATTTT,CASSQRPIRTDTQYF
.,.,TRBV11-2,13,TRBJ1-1,TGTGCCAGCAGCTTCGCCGGGAACACTGAAGCTTTCTTT,CASSFAGNTEAFF
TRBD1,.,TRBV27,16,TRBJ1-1,TGTGCCAGCAGAAAACCGGGACAGGGGGCAGAGACTGAAGCTTTCTTT,CASRKPGQGAETEAFF
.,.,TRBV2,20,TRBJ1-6,TGTGCCAGCAGTGAAGGGAGGGACATTACAAGGAGCTCCTATAATTCACCCCTCCACTTT,CASSEGRDITRSSYNSPLHF
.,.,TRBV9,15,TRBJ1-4,TGTGCCAGCAGCCCCGTCGGACAGAGAAATGAAAAACTGTTTTTT,CASSPVGQRNEKLFF
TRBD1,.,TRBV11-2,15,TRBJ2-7,TGTGCCAGCAGCTTAGGCGACAGGGGGCACTACGAGCAGTACTTC,CASSLGDRGHYEQYF
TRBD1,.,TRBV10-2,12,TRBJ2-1,TGCGCCAGCGGGGGCAGGGGGTATGAGCAGTTCTTC,CASGGRGYEQFF
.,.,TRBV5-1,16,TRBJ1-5,TGCGCCAGCAGCTTCAAGGGGCAGAAGGAAAATCAGCCCCAGCATTTT,CASSFKGQKENQPQHF
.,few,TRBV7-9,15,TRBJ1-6,TGTGCCAGCAGCTGGGGGGGACGGGGGAATTCACCCCTCCACTTT,CASSWGGRGNSPLHF
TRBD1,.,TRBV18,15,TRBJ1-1,TGTGCCAGCTCACCTGGACAGGGGATGAACACTGAAGCTTTCTTT,CASSPGQGMNTEAFF
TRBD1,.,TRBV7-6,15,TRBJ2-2,TGTGCCAGCAGCGCAAGACAGGGGAACACCGGGGAGCTGTTTTTT,CASSARQGNTGELFF
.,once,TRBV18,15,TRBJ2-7,TGTGCCAGCTCACCATTGGCAGGAAGCTCCTACGAGCAGTACTTC,CASSPLAGSSYEQYF
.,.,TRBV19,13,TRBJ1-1,TGTGCCAGTAGCAATTATCAGGGACTGGGGGCTTTCTTT,CASSNYQGLGAFF
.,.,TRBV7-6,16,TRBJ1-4,TGTGCCAGCAGCTTAGGTAGGGTTGCAACTAATGAAAAACTGTTTTTT,CASSLGRVATNEKLFF
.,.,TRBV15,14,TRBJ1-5,TGTGCCACCAGCAGAGGGGGGGAACCTTCACCCCAGCATTTT,CATSRGGEPSPQHF